This T cell receptor beta chain derives from a study of post-analysis software for immune sequencing data. General study points: Diversity measured as normalized Chao1 was significantly lower in multiple sclerosis patients than in controls. The study found TRBV5-6, TRBV5-1 and TRBV20-1 among a handful of TRBV segments more frequent in patients than controls.

This clonotype has ten or more counts. Antigen: not known. Prepared TCR beta cDNA libraries contained unique molecular identifiers. TCRdb itself ran the PCR reads through MiXCR, one entry per CDR3 protein. The table has around 200,000 distinct CDR3 sequences, about 30% seen once. V shed 8 bases and J shed 1 base, with 9 bases lying between them. CDR3 size: 13 residues. The germline V gene has CDR1 KGHSH and CDR2 LQKENI. This chain connects TRBV18 to TRBJ1-5, with a possible D match to TRBD1 (5 bases). Sequenced: blood. This receptor was identified in a girl aged 2-17 years with multiple sclerosis. The CDR3 bases are TGTGCCAGCAGTCGGGACAGCAATCAGCCCCAGCATTTT. Residues: CASSRDSNQPQHF.